The T cell receptor (beta chain) described here comes from a study of metastatic and nonmetastatic thyroid tumors. About the research overall: The authors compared repertoires across blood and tumor or nodule tissue from malignant and benign thyroid patients.

Per the authors' pipeline: Using the CDR3 differences seen across clinicopathological groups, the authors built a distant-metastasis classifier for papillary thyroid cancer, which was meant to discriminate distant-metastatic patients. TCRdb re-processed the PCR reads through MiXCR. These V and J calls are TCRdb output, not the study's own analysis. Here the sample spans 85,000 to 95,000 clones, about 15% being singletons. To note about this clone: Antigen unknown.

Patients had received no treatment of any kind before thyroid surgery. The CDR3 length is 17 residues. Unmatched junction bases numbered 17, after V lost 5 bases and J lost 9 bases. Germline V gene sequence: CDR1 MNHNY, CDR2 SVGAGI (reference sequence). Study-level findings and limits: Significantly higher TCR beta diversity was reportedly seen in malignant thyroid tumors than benign nodules, in blood and tumor.

The source of this sequence is a female donor with papillary thyroid cancer or a benign thyroid nodule (not recorded which). Some clones in this sample may be carry-over from other donors' samples. Source material: blood. The J gene is TRBJ2-1, the V gene TRBV6-6, with 9 bases identical to TRBD1. The CDR3 here is CASSTVDRGSGHSEQFF. CDR3 bases: TGTGCCAGCAGTACCGTGGACAGGGGCAGTGGACACAGTGAGCAGTTCTTC.